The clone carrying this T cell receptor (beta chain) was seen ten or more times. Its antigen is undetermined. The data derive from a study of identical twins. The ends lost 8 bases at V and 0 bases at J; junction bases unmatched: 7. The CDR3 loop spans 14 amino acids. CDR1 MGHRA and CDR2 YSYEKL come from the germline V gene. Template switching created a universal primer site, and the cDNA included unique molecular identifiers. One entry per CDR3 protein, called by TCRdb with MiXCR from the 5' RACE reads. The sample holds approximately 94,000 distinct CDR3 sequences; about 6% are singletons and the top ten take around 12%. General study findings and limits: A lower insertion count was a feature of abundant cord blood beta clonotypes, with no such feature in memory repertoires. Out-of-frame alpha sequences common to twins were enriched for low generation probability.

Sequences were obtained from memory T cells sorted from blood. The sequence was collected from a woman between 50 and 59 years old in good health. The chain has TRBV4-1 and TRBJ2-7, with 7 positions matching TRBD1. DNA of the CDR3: TGCGCCAGCTCGACGGGACAGAGCTCCTACGAGCAGTACTTC. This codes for CASSTGQSSYEQYF.